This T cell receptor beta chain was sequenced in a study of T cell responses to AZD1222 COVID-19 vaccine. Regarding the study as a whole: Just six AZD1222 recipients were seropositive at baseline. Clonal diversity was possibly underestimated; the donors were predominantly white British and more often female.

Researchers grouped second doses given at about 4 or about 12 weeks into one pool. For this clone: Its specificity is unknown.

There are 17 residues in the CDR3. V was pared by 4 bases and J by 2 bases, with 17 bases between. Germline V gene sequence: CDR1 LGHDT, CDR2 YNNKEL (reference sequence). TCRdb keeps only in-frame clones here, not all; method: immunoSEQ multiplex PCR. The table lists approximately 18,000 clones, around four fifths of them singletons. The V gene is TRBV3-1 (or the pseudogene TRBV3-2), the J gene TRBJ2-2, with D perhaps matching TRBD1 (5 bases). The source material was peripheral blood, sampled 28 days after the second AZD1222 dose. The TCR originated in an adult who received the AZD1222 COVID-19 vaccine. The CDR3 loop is CASSPLFGQGNTGELFF. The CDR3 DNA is TGTGCCAGCAGCCCTCTCTTTGGGCAGGGAAACACCGGGGAGCTGTTTTTT.